A single sample is the source of the 9 T cell receptor beta chains below, sequenced in a study of T cell responses to AZD1222 COVID-19 vaccine. Assay used: immunoSEQ multiplex PCR; TCRdb lists only in-frame clones, some missing. The sample consists of some 120,000 clones, approximately 93% of them appearing once. The sequencing here drew on peripheral blood, taken on day 0 of AZD1222 vaccination. These receptors all come from an adult in good health.

The chain joins TRBV11-2 to TRBJ1-2; 7 nucleotides line up with TRBD1. Germline values: CDR1 SGHAT, CDR2 FQNNGV. V trimming: 5 bases; J trimming: 7 bases; junction bases outside the gene matches: 10. The CDR3 has 14 residues. The CDR3 spells CASSQGGGPLGYTF. The CDR3 DNA reads as TGTGCCAGCAGCCAGGGGGGGGGCCCTCTTGGCTACACCTTC.

V gene TRBV13 combines with J gene TRBJ2-1; 8 positions match TRBD2. J gave up 5 bases and V 3 bases, and 6 bases lay outside the gene matches. Germline values: CDR1 PRHDT, CDR2 FYEKMQ (reference sequence). This CDR3 has 15 amino acids. The CDR3 region has the DNA TGTGCCAGCAGCTTGAGCGGGAGAGATGACAATGAGCAGTTCTTC. Amino acids: CASSLSGRDDNEQFF.

The chain carries TRBV5-1 and TRBJ2-3; D may be TRBD1 (6 bases). The CDR3 has 17 residues. V lost 1 base and J 0 bases, leaving 15 bases between the germline ends. Germline loops: CDR1 SGHRS, CDR2 YFSETQ. The CDR3 DNA reads TGCGCCAGCAGCTTGTGGGGAGACAGGTCCAGCACAGATACGCAGTATTTT. Translated: CASSLWGDRSSTDTQYF.

This clone was seen only a few times. In nucleotides, the CDR3 is TGTGCCAGCAGTGAACAGACAGGGGGCATAAACGAGCAGTACTTC. It encodes CASSEQTGGINEQYF. The chain links TRBV6-1 to TRBJ2-7; 10 bases are a match to TRBD1. The CDR3 has 15 residues. Germline V gene lookup returns CDR1 MNHNS and CDR2 SASEGT. J lost 5 bases, V lost 2 bases, and 6 bases had no gene match.

This rearrangement joins TRBV28 to TRBJ2-7, with TRBD2 identical over 9 bases. Trimming cost V 5 bases and J 2 bases; bases outside gene matches: 7. This CDR3 has 15 amino acids. Germline CDR1 and CDR2: MDHEN and SYDVKM. The CDR3 DNA sequence: TGTGCCAGCAGTCCAGGGACTAGCAGTACCTACGAGCAGTACTTC. Amino acids: CASSPGTSSTYEQYF.

The J gene is TRBJ1-1, the V gene TRBV7-2, with D tentatively TRBD1 (5 bases). Trimming left V 0 bases short and J 6 bases short, with 8 bases between. CDR1 is SGHTA, CDR2 FQGNSA, per germline. This CDR3 comprises 13 residues. Written as DNA, the CDR3 is TGTGCCAGCAGCTTAGCCAGGGCTTCTGAAGCTTTCTTT. The encoded protein is CASSLARASEAFF.

This chain connects TRBV7-3 to TRBJ1-2, with D possibly being TRBD1 (6 bases). V lost 2 bases and J lost 7, with 23 bases in between. CDR1 SGHTA and CDR2 FQGTGA come from the germline V gene. The CDR3 is 17 amino acids. The CDR3 DNA follows: TGTGCCAGCAGCTTATTTGCTGACAGGTACAACTTTGGTGGCTACACCTTC. It codes for CASSLFADRYNFGGYTF.

This rearrangement joins TRBV4-1 to TRBJ2-6; the D is unclear. Germline V CDR1 and CDR2: MGHRA, YSYEKL. Trimming stripped 1 base from V and 4 bases from J, with 5 bases between. There are 14 residues in the CDR3. The CDR3 DNA follows: TGCGCCAGCAGCCAAGTCGGCGGGGCCAACGTCCTGACTTTC. Protein product: CASSQVGGANVLTF.

The rearrangement uses TRBV27 and TRBJ1-1, with 9 bases identical to TRBD1. There are 17 residues in the CDR3. Trimming took 5 bases from V and 0 from J; bases not matched to a gene: 10. Per germline, CDR1 MNHEY and CDR2 SMNVEV (reference sequence). The CDR3 loop is CASSPDTGGGMNTEAFF. CDR3 bases: TGTGCCAGCAGTCCCGATACAGGGGGCGGCATGAACACTGAAGCTTTCTTT.